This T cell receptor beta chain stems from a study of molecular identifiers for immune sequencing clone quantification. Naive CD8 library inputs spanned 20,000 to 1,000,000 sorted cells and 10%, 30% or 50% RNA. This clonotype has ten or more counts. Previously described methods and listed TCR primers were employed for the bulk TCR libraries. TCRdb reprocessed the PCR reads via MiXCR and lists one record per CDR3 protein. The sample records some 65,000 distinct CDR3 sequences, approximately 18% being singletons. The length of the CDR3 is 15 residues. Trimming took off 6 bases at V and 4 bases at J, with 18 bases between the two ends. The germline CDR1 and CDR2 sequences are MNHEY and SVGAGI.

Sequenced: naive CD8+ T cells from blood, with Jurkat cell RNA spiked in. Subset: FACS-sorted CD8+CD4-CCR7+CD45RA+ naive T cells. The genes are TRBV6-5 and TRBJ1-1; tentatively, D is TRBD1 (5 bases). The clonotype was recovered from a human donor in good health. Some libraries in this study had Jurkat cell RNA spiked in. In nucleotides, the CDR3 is TGTGCCAGCAGACCGTTATTGGGGGACGGCACTGAAGCTTTCTTT. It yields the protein CASRPLLGDGTEAFF.